The clone carrying this T cell receptor beta chain has only a few counts. The source of the sample is a study of blood T cell repertoires in COVID-19. At the level of the study: Researchers got acute and convalescent COVID-19 samples from the United States, Italy and Spain. Sources were T cells, B-cell-depleted T cells, or PBMCs; the material itself was cDNA or gDNA.

As handled by the study authors: For nucleated cells, counts were estimated from reference gene primer amplification. Assay used: immunoSEQ multiplex PCR; TCRdb lists only in-frame clones, some missing. V, J and clone size were drawn from that table, and D and trimming were deduced from the DNA. The sample holds 85,000 to 100,000 clones, roughly 70% seen once. The CDR3 extends over 14 amino acids. V was pared by 4 bases and J by 5 bases, with 11 bases between. Germline V gene lookup returns CDR1 KGHDR and CDR2 SFDVKD. The V call is TRBV24-1, the J call TRBJ2-1, with TRBD1 as a possible D gene (6 bases). The sequenced sample was peripheral blood. The sequence was collected from a woman aged 60 to 75 in a cohort sampled during active or convalescent COVID-19. This chain's CDR3 is CATSDPQGNNEQFF. Written as DNA, the CDR3 is TGTGCCACCAGTGACCCCCAGGGGAACAATGAGCAGTTCTTC.